The rows below give T cell receptor beta chains drawn from one sample of a study of cytomegalovirus exposure and HLA in healthy donors. Here immunoSEQ multiplex PCR was the method, and the copy in TCRdb shows in-frame clones only, minus some. The data show about 140,000 clones, approximately 87% seen once. Material: PBMCs. These TCRs come from a woman in her twenties or thirties in good health and CMV-seronegative. Both conserved end residues are part of each CDR3. D genes are given only for firm matches. Size values are once, few and many counts, or a class for expanded clones, and some rows have none.

-	-	TRBV2	TRBJ1-2	TGTGCCGACCTCCACGACAGGAACTATGGCTACACCTTC	CADLHDRNYGYTF
few	TRBD2	TRBV10-3	TRBJ2-3	TGTGCCACTGCGGGGGGCACCACAGATACGCAGTATTTT	CATAGGTTDTQYF
-	-	TRBV28	TRBJ1-4	TGTGCCAGCAGCCCTGCTGGGGCGGTGCAGGAACTGTTTTTT	CASSPAGAVQELFF
-	TRBD1	TRBV2	TRBJ2-1	TGTGCCAGCATCCTAGGACAGGGTTGGCACAATGAGCAGTTCTTC	CASILGQGWHNEQFF
-	-	TRBV5-1	TRBJ2-1	TGCGCCAGCAGCTTGGGACAGCGAGACAATGAGCAGTTCTTC	CASSLGQRDNEQFF
-	TRBD2	TRBV4-3	TRBJ2-2	TGCGCCAGCAGCCCTTTTTCCCCCGGGGGGACCTACACCGGGGAGCTGTTTTTT	CASSPFSPGGTYTGELFF
-	TRBD1	TRBV6-5	TRBJ2-5	TGTGCCAGCAGTTACGACAGGGTCCAGACCCAGTACTTC	CASSYDRVQTQYF
-	-	TRBV28	TRBJ2-2	TGTGCCATCCTTCCCCGGGGCGGGGAGCTGTTTTTT	CAILPRGGELFF
few	-	TRBV15	TRBJ2-5	TGTGCCACCAGCAGAGATCCTAGCTCGGAGACCCAGTACTTC	CATSRDPSSETQYF
-	TRBD1	TRBV5-1	TRBJ1-1	TGCGCCAGCAGCCCGTGGGACAGGTCTGACCCTAAGGGAGCTTTCTTT	CASSPWDRSDPKGAFF
-	TRBD1	TRBV5-8	TRBJ1-4	TGTGCCAGCAGGTACGAGAGGGACAGCTTCACAACTAATGAAAAACTGTTTTTT	CASRYERDSFTTNEKLFF
once	TRBD1	TRBV4-2	TRBJ2-7	TGTGCCAGCAGCCAAGTTGGACAGGGCTACGAGCAGTACTTC	CASSQVGQGYEQYF
-	-	TRBV5-6	TRBJ2-7	TGTGCCAGCGCGAGGACGGGGAACCGCTACGAGCAGTACTTC	CASARTGNRYEQYF
-	TRBD2	TRBV4-2	TRBJ2-5	TGTGCCAGCAGCCAAGACACTAGCGGGGGGGGAGAGACCCAGTACTTC	CASSQDTSGGGETQYF
-	-	TRBV2	TRBJ2-7	TGTGCCAGCAGTGAAATAGGAGGAGGCGAGCAGTACTTC	CASSEIGGGEQYF
few	TRBD1	TRBV6-5	TRBJ2-2	TGTGCCACGCACAGGGGGCAGGACGGGGAGCTGTTTTTT	CATHRGQDGELFF
-	-	TRBV5-6	TRBJ2-3	TGTGCCAGCAGCCAGACGGGGGGCGGTTTTGGAGATACGCAGTATTTT	CASSQTGGGFGDTQYF
once	-	TRBV7-9	TRBJ1-4	TGTGCCAGCAGCCCAGGGGTTCCGGATGAAAAACTGTTTTTT	CASSPGVPDEKLFF
-	-	TRBV29-1	TRBJ2-1	TGCAGCGCCCTAGGTGGGAATGAGCAGTTCTTC	CSALGGNEQFF
-	TRBD1	TRBV11-1	TRBJ1-1	TGTGCCAGCAGCTTGGGACAGACAAAAGCTTTCTTT	CASSLGQTKAFF
-	-	TRBV27	TRBJ2-3	TGTGCCAGCAGTTTCGGGGCAGATACGCAGTATTTT	CASSFGADTQYF
-	-	TRBV2	TRBJ2-1	TGTGCCAGCAGTGAAGACCTGGGCCTTTCTCAAGGCGATGAGCAGTTCTTC	CASSEDLGLSQGDEQFF
-	TRBD1	TRBV7-3	TRBJ1-1	TGTGCCAGCAGCGTACAGGGGACGAACGCTGAAGCTTTCTTT	CASSVQGTNAEAFF
-	-	TRBV25-1	TRBJ2-7	TGTGCCAGCAGTGATCTATACGAGCAGTACTTC	CASSDLYEQYF
-	TRBD2	TRBV7-2	TRBJ2-1	TGTGCCAGCAGCCGGGTAACTAGCGGGGACCACTCCTACAATGAGCAGTTCTTC	CASSRVTSGDHSYNEQFF
-	TRBD2	TRBV15	TRBJ2-7	TGTGCCACCAGGCGGGAGGTTACCTACGAGCAGTACTTC	CATRREVTYEQYF
-	-	TRBV20-1	TRBJ1-2	TGCAGTGCTAGGGGGACTCTCGGCTACACCTTC	CSARGTLGYTF
-	TRBD1	TRBV6-4	TRBJ2-3	TGTGCCAGCAGTGACTCGTCAGGGGGAAGCACAGATACGCAGTATTTT	CASSDSSGGSTDTQYF
-	-	TRBV28	TRBJ2-7	TGTGCCAGCAGTTTAGTCCAGGGCTACGAGCAGTACTTC	CASSLVQGYEQYF
-	TRBD2	TRBV6-5	TRBJ2-1	TGTGCCAGCAGCTTTAGCGGGGGGGCTCGATATGAGCAGTTCTTC	CASSFSGGARYEQFF
-	-	TRBV5-4	TRBJ2-7	TGTGCCAGCAGCAGTCAGGGGTACGAGCAGTACTTC	CASSSQGYEQYF
-	TRBD2	TRBV4-3	TRBJ2-1	TGCGCCAGCAGCCAAAGTAAGCGGGGCTCCTACAATGAGCAGTTCTTC	CASSQSKRGSYNEQFF
-	-	TRBV6-5	TRBJ2-7	TGTGCCAGCAGTTACCGCACAGGGAGGGGATACGAGCAGTACTTC	CASSYRTGRGYEQYF
-	-	TRBV4-3	TRBJ2-7	TGCGCCAGCAGCCAAGATGGGAGCTCCTACGAGCAGTACTTC	CASSQDGSSYEQYF
once	TRBD2	TRBV15	TRBJ2-3	TGTGCCACCAGCAGAGATCCTAGCGGGGGATTCCGCACAGATACGCAGTATTTT	CATSRDPSGGFRTDTQYF
-	TRBD2	TRBV4-3	TRBJ2-5	TGCGCCAGCAGCCAGGGGCCCGGACTAGCGGGAGAGACCCAGTACTTC	CASSQGPGLAGETQYF
-	TRBD1	TRBV5-4	TRBJ1-1	TGTGCCAGCAGAAAGGGAGGGGGACAGGGAAACACTGAAGCTTTCTTT	CASRKGGGQGNTEAFF
-	-	TRBV4-3	TRBJ1-5	TGCGCCAGCAGCCAAGATTCACGTGGTCTACAGCCCCAGCATTTT	CASSQDSRGLQPQHF
-	-	TRBV29-1	TRBJ2-5	TGCAGCTCCAGAGGGCTCCACCAAGAGACCCAGTACTTC	CSSRGLHQETQYF
-	-	TRBV9	TRBJ2-2	TGTGCCAGCAATACCGGGACAGGGGAGCTGTTTTTT	CASNTGTGELFF
-	TRBD1	TRBV7-2	TRBJ1-4	TGTGCCAGCAGCTTTCAAGGGACAGGGGGTACTCTTAATGAAAAACTGTTTTTT	CASSFQGTGGTLNEKLFF
-	-	TRBV28	TRBJ1-2	TGTGCCAGCACCCTATCGACCGGGACTATCGGCACCTTC	CASTLSTGTIGTF
-	TRBD1	TRBV4-3	TRBJ2-1	TGCGCCAGCAGCCGCGGACAGGCGGTGTTTGAGCAGTTCTTC	CASSRGQAVFEQFF
-	TRBD1	TRBV9	TRBJ1-2	TGTGCCAGCAGCCCAGGGGACAGCCTCCAGGGCTATGGCTACACCTTC	CASSPGDSLQGYGYTF
-	-	TRBV7-2	TRBJ2-5	TGTGCCAGCAGCCCCGGAGTCCAAGAGACCCAGTACTTC	CASSPGVQETQYF
-	-	TRBV2	TRBJ2-7	TGTGCCAGCAGTGAGAGGCTAGCTTCCTACGAGCAGTACTTC	CASSERLASYEQYF
once	TRBD2	TRBV4-2	TRBJ2-2	TGTGCCAGCAGCCAAGGAGACTTAGCGGGAGGGCACACCGGGGAGCTGTTTTTT	CASSQGDLAGGHTGELFF